This T cell receptor beta chain was retrieved from a study of T cell responses to AZD1222 COVID-19 vaccine. This CDR3 has 15 amino acids. Trimming took off 0 bases at V and 5 bases at J, with 14 bases between the two ends. Germline CDR1 is SGHRS and CDR2 is YFSETQ. To note about this clone: What it recognizes is unknown.

General study points: CD4 TCRs linked to vaccination spanned spike, dominating at 160-218 and 743-854.

Method: immunoSEQ multiplex PCR; TCRdb's copy keeps in-frame clones and lacks some. The sample shows more than 150,000 clones, around 86% of them seen only once. The source material was peripheral blood, sampled 28 days after the second AZD1222 dose. The J gene is TRBJ2-5, the V gene TRBV5-1; D possibly matches TRBD1 or TRBD2 (5 bases each). The clonotype comes from an adult who received the AZD1222 COVID-19 vaccine. CDR3 residues: CASSLGLGDQETQYF. The CDR3 nucleotides read TGCGCCAGCAGCTTGGGTCTGGGGGATCAGGAGACCCAGTACTTC.